The T cell receptor (beta chain) described here comes from a study of regulatory T cells in long-lasting Graves disease (dated by TCRdb to the early 2020s). Turning to the overall study: Persistent Graves' disease was defined as persistently positive TSH receptor autoantibodies together with antithyroid drug treatment for over 5 years. Patients with persistent Graves' disease were compared with patients with newly diagnosed Graves' disease using TCR sequencing and RNA sequencing of peripheral blood. The study was registered as a clinical trial and conducted in China. A total of around 33 samples underwent TCR sequencing, from roughly 13 patients with persistent Graves' disease and 20 or so patients with newly diagnosed Graves' disease. Persistent Graves' disease patients in the clinical cohort had taken antithyroid drugs for 8 to 12 years on average.

Library construction relied on multiplex PCR. The sequencing machine was an Illumina HiSeq 4000. iRepertoire HTBI primers and Arm-PCR amplification of CDR3 regions were used to construct TCR beta libraries. Before sequencing, the PCR products went through gel purification. In the paper's pipeline: Gene usage analysis of CDR3 amino acid clonotypes relied on the approximately 62 TRBV and 15 or so TRBJ segments identified across samples. COPE and FqMerger were used to merge the filtered high-quality paired reads into contigs. Contigs were aligned with BLAST to IMGT TRBV, TRBD and TRBJ reference genes, and CDR3 was defined per IMGT. Any clonotype with a frequency above 0.1% was classified as a highly expanded clone. Shannon entropy served as the measure of repertoire diversity, while the Gini coefficient captured V-J evenness. A clonotype was considered public if more than one individual shared it. Using fastp trimming at Q25 and MiXCR clonotype assembly, TCRdb reanalyzed the public sequencing data and kept in-frame beta chains. A single entry per CDR3 protein holds the most common genes and DNA from its merged rows. None of the V and J calls come from the authors' own analysis; TCRdb made them. The sample includes a few hundred thousand distinct CDR3 sequences, with roughly a quarter observed a single time. Of the sample, 26% is held by the ten largest clones.

On this clonotype itself: Its antigen is still unknown. No clone much larger than this one lies a single base away; base qualities are absent.

The meaning of the sample's time point label: persistent/refractory GD, antithyroid drugs over 5 years with positive TRAb. RNA was extracted from PBMCs in TRIzol for both TCR sequencing and RNA sequencing. Graves' disease was diagnosed according to American Thyroid Association guidelines. Patients for the study were recruited at an endocrinology department in Xi'an, China. Each patient gave approximately 9 milliliters of peripheral blood, collected in an EDTA anticoagulant tube. Ficoll Paque Plus density gradient separation was used to isolate PBMCs, and no further T cell sorting was done. RNA quality was checked with an Agilent 2100 Bioanalyzer and agarose gel, and concentration with a NanoDrop 2000. On the study overall, not on this receptor specifically: Persistent disease showed preferential use of TRBV28, TRBJ1-2 and TRBJ2-5, whereas newly diagnosed disease favored TRBV20-1 and TRBJ2-1. Patients with persistent disease shared more public clonotypes (under 3,000) than newly diagnosed patients did (approximately 990). Persistent Graves' disease patients showed lower TCR Shannon entropy and fewer highly expanded clones than newly diagnosed patients, suggesting clonal expansion. The small sample size was acknowledged by the authors as a limitation that may reduce accuracy. Sequencing and analysis were restricted to the TCR beta chain. The study examined only peripheral blood because the primary lesion, thyroid tissue, could not be accessed.

CDR1 is given as DFQATT and CDR2 as SNEGSKA, both from the germline V gene (reference sequence). The trim is 6 bases for V and 4 bases for J, with a gap of 13 bases between the germline ends. Its CDR3 holds 13 amino acids, cysteine through phenylalanine. Just CDR3 DNA is preserved here, 39 bases in frame from base 1. This specimen was peripheral blood mononuclear cells (PBMCs), taken when the disease was refractory, from a patient treated with antithyroid drugs. The receptor chain draws on TRBV20-1 and TRBJ2-1; matching of 6 bases hints at TRBD2 as the D gene. This TCR was sampled from a female donor with Graves disease. In nucleotides, the sequence is TGCAGTGCGAGCGAGGGGAGGTACAATGAGCAGTTCTTC. This gives the protein CSASEGRYNEQFF.